These 5 T cell receptor beta chains originate from one sample sequenced in a study of graft-versus-host responses after intestinal transplantation. Produced via immunoSEQ multiplex PCR; TCRdb's table is partial and in-frame only. This repertoire shows just over 95,000 clones, approximately 90% found once; its top ten account for approximately 0.17%. Antigens of these TCRs are unknown. The source material was unstimulated CD4+ T cells sorted from spleen or lymph node cells, sampled before intestinal transplant. Source of these receptors: a human donor who received an intestinal transplant.

The chain employs TRBV5-1 and TRBJ2-7; D may be TRBD1 (6 bases). The CDR3 runs to 14 residues. Trimming cost V 4 bases and J 1 base, with 12 bases left between them. Germline V gene sequence: CDR1 SGHRS, CDR2 YFSETQ. Written as DNA, the CDR3 is TGCGCCAGCAGCGGGGGCGACAGATCCTACGAGCAGTACTTC. Translation gives CASSGGDRSYEQYF.

V and J are TRBV6-6 and TRBJ2-5, with D possibly being TRBD2 (6 bases). Trimming cost V 0 bases and J 2 bases, with 10 bases left between them. This CDR3 is built from 15 residues. Germline V lookup: CDR1 MNHNY, CDR2 SVGAGI (reference sequence). CDR3 sequence (DNA): TGTGCCAGCAGTTACTCCCGGGGGTCTCAAGAGACCCAGTACTTC. This gives the protein CASSYSRGSQETQYF.

This chain uses TRBV4-1 with TRBJ2-3, with D perhaps matching TRBD2 (7 bases). The CDR3 length is 18 residues. Deletions cut 1 base from V and 3 bases from J, with 20 bases between. Germline V lookup: CDR1 MGHRA, CDR2 YSYEKL. CDR3 sequence: CASSQVFLRTRGTDTQYF. CDR3 bases: TGCGCCAGCAGCCAAGTGTTCCTCAGGACTAGGGGGACAGATACGCAGTATTTT.

This chain joins TRBV6-1 and TRBJ2-6; TRBD2 is a possible D gene (6 bases). Trimming left V 8 bases short and J 4 bases short, with 15 bases between. Germline loops: CDR1 MNHNS, CDR2 SASEGT. The CDR3 is 15 amino acids. The CDR3 coding sequence is TGTGCCAGCGGGGTCGGGGGAACCGGGGCCAACGTCCTGACTTTC. Its translation: CASGVGGTGANVLTF.

This clone was recorded once. The chain has TRBV5-4 and TRBJ1-4; D may be TRBD1 (5 bases). This CDR3 comprises 14 residues. The germline V and J ends were trimmed by 2 bases and 4 bases, with 9 bases remaining between them. Germline loops: CDR1 SGHNT, CDR2 YYREEE (reference sequence). Here the CDR3 DNA reads TGTGCCAGCAGCTTTGGGACTCTTAATGAAAAACTGTTTTTT. It yields the protein CASSFGTLNEKLFF. The full variable domain, completed using reference TRBV5-4 and TRBJ1-4, is ETGVTQSPTHLIKTRGQQVTLRCSSQSGHNTVSWYQQALGQGPQFIFQYYREEENGRGNFPPRFSGLQFPNYSSELNVNALELDDSALYLCASSFGTLNEKLFFGSGTQLSVL.